This T cell receptor beta chain was captured in a study of blood T cell repertoires in COVID-19. Study-wide background: PBMCs, B-cell-depleted T cells, or T cells were the source of the cDNA or gDNA that made up the material.

Under the authors' procedure: Scientists estimated how many nucleated cells there were by amplifying reference gene primers. Sequencing used immunoSEQ multiplex PCR; TCRdb keeps in-frame clones, though not all of them. V, J and clone size were drawn from that table, and D and trimming were deduced from the DNA. The profile shows about 260,000 clones, 70% to 85% of them singletons. Germline lookup yields CDR1 MNHEY and CDR2 SVGAGI. This CDR3 region has 15 residues. V trimming: 6 bases; J trimming: 1 base; junction bases outside the gene matches: 4. This chain connects TRBV6-5 to TRBJ2-5; the match to TRBD1 covers 11 bases. The sequencing sample was made of peripheral blood. This TCR derives from a woman of 80 years or more with acute or convalescent COVID-19. CDR3 nucleotide sequence: TGTGCCAGCAGGGCCGGGACAGGGGGCCAAGAGACCCAGTACTTC. Translating gives CASRAGTGGQETQYF.